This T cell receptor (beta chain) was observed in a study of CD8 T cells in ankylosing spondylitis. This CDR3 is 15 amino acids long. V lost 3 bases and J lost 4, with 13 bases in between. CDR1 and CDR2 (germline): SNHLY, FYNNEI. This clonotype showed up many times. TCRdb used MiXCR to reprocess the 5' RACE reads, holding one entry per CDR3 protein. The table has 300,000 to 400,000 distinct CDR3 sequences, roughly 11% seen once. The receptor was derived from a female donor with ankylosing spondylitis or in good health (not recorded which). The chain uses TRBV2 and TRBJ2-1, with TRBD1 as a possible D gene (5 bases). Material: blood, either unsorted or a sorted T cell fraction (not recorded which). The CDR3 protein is CASSDRDGVYNEQFF. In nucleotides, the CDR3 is TGTGCCAGCAGTGACAGGGATGGGGTTTACAATGAGCAGTTCTTC.